This record concerns one T cell receptor beta chain sequence. Its antigen is still unknown. The sample comes from a study of identical twins. Overall study findings and caveats: Out-of-frame alpha sequences common to twins exhibited an excess of low generation probability. Findings depended on cross-sectional statistics rather than tracking the same donors. Sharing of beta out-of-frame sequences by twins showed a weaker excess. Memory repertoires lacked the insertion deficit that abundant cord blood beta clonotypes showed.

This CDR3 is built from 14 residues. Germline CDR1 KGHDR, CDR2 SFDVKD. V lost 7 bases to trimming and J lost 4 bases, with 12 bases between them. MiXCR, applied by TCRdb to the 5' RACE reads, yields one record per CDR3 protein. The data contain roughly 350,000 distinct CDR3 sequences, 9% of them seen just once; the ten biggest clones take up 8% to 10%. The chain links TRBV24-1 to TRBJ2-2; maybe TRBD2 (6 bases). The receptor was isolated from a woman aged 50 to 65 in good health. The sample taken for sequencing was naive T cells sorted from blood. CDR3 residues: CATRGDGSTGELFF. The CDR3 DNA reads as TGTGCCACCAGGGGGGACGGGAGCACCGGGGAGCTGTTTTTT.